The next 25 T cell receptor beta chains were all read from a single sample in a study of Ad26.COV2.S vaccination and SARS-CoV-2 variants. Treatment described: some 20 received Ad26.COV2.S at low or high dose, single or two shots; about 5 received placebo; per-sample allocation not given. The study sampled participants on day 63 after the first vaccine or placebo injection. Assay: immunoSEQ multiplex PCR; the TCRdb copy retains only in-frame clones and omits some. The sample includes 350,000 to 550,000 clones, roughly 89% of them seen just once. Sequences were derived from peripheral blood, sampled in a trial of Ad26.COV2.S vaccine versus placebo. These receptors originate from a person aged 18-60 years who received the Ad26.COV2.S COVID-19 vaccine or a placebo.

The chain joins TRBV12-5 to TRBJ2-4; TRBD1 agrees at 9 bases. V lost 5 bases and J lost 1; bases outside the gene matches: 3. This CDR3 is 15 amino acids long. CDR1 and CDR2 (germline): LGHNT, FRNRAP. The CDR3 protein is CASGPGQGAKNIQYF. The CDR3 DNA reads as TGTGCTAGTGGTCCAGGACAGGGGGCCAAAAACATTCAGTACTTC.

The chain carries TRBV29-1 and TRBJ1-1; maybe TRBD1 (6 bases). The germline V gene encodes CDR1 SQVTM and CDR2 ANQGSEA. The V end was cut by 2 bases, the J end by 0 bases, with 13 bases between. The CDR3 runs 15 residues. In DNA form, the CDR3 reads TGCAGCGTTGAATGCCTTAGGGGGATGAACACTGAAGCTTTCTTT. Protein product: CSVECLRGMNTEAFF.

The CDR3 here is CASNTELLGTEAFF. In DNA, the CDR3 is TGTGCCAGCAACACAGAACTATTAGGCACTGAAGCTTTCTTT. The rearrangement uses TRBV11-3 and TRBJ1-1; D gene uncertain. The CDR3 spans 14 residues. Germline V gene data show CDR1 as SGHNT and CDR2 as YENEEA. V lost 7 bases and J lost 4, with 16 bases in between.

This CDR3 is CASSLAGVSNQPQHF. In nucleotides, the CDR3 is TGTGCCAGCAGCTTAGCGGGGGTAAGCAATCAGCCCCAGCATTTT. The chain joins TRBV7-2 to TRBJ1-5; a weak D match, TRBD1 (5 bases). The CDR3 is 15 residues long. Trimming shortened V by 0 bases and J by 1 base, and 7 bases separated the two germline ends. The germline gives CDR1 SGHTA, CDR2 FQGNSA.

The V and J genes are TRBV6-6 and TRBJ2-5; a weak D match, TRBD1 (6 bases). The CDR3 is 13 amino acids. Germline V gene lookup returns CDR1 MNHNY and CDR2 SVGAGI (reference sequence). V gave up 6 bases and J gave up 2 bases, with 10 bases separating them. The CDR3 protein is CASRYQGQETQYF. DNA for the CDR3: TGTGCCAGCAGATACCAGGGGCAAGAGACCCAGTACTTC.

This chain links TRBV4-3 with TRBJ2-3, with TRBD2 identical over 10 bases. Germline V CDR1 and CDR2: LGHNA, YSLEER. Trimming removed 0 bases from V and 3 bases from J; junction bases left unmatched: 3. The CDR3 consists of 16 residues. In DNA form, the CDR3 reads TGCGCCAGCAGCCAAGAACTAGCGGGGATGACAGATACGCAGTATTTT. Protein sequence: CASSQELAGMTDTQYF.

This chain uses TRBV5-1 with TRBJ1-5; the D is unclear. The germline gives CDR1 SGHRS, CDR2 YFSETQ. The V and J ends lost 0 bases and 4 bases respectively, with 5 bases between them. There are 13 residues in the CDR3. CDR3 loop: CASSLEPNQPQHF. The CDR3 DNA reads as TGCGCCAGCAGCTTGGAACCAAATCAGCCCCAGCATTTT.

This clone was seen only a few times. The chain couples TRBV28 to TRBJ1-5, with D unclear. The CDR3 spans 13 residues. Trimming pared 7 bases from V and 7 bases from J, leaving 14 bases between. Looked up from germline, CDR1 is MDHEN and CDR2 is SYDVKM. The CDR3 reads CASNQGIRQPQHF. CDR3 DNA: TGTGCCAGCAACCAAGGGATAAGGCAGCCCCAGCATTTT.

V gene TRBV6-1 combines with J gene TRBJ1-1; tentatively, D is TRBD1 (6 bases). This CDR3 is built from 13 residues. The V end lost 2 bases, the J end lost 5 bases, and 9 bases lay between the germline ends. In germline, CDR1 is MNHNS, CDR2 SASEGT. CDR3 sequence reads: CASSERQGTEAFF. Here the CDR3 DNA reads TGTGCCAGCAGTGAACGGCAGGGGACTGAAGCTTTCTTT.

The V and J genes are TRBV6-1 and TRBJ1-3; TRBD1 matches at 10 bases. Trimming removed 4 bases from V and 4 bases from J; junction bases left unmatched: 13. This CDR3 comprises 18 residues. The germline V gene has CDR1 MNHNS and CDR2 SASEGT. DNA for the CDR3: TGTGCCAGCAGTGTCTACCGGGACAGGGGACAATCCGGAAACACCATATATTTT. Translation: CASSVYRDRGQSGNTIYF.

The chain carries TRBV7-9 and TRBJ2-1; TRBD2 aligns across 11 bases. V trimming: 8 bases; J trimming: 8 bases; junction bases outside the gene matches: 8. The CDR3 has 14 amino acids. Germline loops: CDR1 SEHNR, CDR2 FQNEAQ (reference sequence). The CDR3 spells CASRTSGSLHEQFF. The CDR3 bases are TGTGCCAGCCGAACTAGCGGGAGTCTGCATGAGCAGTTCTTC.

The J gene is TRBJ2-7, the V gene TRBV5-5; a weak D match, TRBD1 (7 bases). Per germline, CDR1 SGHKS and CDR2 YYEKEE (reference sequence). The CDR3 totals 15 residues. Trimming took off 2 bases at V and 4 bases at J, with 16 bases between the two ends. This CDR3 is CASSFSRRGDYEQYF. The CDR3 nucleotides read TGTGCCAGCAGCTTTTCGCGCAGGGGGGATTACGAGCAGTACTTC.

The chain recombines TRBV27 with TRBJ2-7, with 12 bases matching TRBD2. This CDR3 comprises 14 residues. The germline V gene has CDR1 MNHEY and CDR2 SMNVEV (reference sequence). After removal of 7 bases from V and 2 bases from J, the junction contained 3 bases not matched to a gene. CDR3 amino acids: CASKGLAGTYEQYV. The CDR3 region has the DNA TGTGCCAGCAAAGGACTAGCGGGAACCTACGAGCAGTACGTC.

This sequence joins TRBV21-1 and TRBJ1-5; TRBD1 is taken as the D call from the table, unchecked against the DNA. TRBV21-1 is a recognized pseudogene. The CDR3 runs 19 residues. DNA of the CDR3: TGTGCCAGCAGATGCACAGGGGGCTCCTCATTCTATAGCAATCAGCCCCAGCATTTT. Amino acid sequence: CASRCTGGSSFYSNQPQHF.

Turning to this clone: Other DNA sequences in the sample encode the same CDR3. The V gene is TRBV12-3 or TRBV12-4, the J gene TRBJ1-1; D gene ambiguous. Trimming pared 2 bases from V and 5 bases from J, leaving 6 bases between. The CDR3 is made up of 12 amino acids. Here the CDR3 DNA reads TGTGCCAGCAGTTTACGGCAGACTGAAGCTTTCTTT. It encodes CASSLRQTEAFF.

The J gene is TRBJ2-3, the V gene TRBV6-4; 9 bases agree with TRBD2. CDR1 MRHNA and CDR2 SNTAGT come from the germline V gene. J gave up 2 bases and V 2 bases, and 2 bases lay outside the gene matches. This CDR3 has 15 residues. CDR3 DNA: TGTGCCAGCAGTGACGCGGGGGGGAACACAGATACGCAGTATTTT. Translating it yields CASSDAGGNTDTQYF.

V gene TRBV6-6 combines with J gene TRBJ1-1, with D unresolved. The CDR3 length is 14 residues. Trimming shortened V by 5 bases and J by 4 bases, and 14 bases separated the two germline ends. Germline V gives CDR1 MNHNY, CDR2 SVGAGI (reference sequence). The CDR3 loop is CASSLGLGSTEAFF. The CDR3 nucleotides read TGTGCCAGCAGTCTCGGCTTGGGGAGCACTGAAGCTTTCTTT.

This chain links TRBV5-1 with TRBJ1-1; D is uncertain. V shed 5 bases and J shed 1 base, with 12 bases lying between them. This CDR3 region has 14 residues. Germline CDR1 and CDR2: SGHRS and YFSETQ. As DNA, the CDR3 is TGCGCCAGCAGTTTTTCCGGCCGGAACACTGAAGCTTTCTTT. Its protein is CASSFSGRNTEAFF.

The CDR3 sequence is CAWIGRGWNGYTF. CDR3 DNA sequence: TGTGCCTGGATTGGAAGAGGCTGGAATGGCTACACCTTC. The chain is built from TRBV30 and TRBJ1-2; D is unclear. The V and J ends lost 4 bases and 6 bases respectively, with 15 bases between them. Germline V CDR1 and CDR2: GTSNPN, SVGIG (reference sequence). The CDR3 totals 13 residues.

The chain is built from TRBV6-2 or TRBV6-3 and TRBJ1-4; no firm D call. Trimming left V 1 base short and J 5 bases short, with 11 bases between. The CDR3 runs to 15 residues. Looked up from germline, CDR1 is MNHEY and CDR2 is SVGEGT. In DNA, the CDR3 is TGTGCCAGCAGTTACTTAGGCGGATGGAATGAAAAACTGTTTTTT. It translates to CASSYLGGWNEKLFF.

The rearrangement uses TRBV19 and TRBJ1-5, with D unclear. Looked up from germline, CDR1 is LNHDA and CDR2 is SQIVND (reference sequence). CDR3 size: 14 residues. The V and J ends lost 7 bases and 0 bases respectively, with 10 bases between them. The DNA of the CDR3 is TGTGCCAGTAACGGCGATTATAGCAATCAGCCCCAGCATTTT. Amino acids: CASNGDYSNQPQHF.

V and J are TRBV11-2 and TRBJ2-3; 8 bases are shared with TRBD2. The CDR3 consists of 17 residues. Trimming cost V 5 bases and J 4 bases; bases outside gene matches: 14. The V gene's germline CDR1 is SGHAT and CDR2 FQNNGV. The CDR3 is CASSLGLRGGLSDTQYF. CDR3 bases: TGTGCCAGCAGCCTAGGTTTGCGCGGGGGGCTATCAGATACGCAGTATTTT.

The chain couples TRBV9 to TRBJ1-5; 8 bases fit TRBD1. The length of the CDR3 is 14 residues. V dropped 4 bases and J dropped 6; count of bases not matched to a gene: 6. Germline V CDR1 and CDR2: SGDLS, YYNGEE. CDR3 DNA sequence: TGTGCCAGCAGCCGGCAGGGGGCTGGTCAGCCCCAGCATTTT. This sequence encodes CASSRQGAGQPQHF.

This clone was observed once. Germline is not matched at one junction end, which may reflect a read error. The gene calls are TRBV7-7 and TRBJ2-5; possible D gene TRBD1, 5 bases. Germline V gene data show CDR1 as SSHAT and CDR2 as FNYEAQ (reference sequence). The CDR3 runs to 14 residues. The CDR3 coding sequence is TGTGCTAGCAGCTTAGCTGGGGCCCAGGGAACCCAGTACTTC. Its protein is CASSLAGAQGTQYF.

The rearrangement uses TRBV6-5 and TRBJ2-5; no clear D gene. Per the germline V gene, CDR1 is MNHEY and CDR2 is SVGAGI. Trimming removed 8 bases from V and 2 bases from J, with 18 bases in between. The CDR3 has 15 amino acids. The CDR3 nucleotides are TGTGCCAGCGCCCGCCCGGAGACCCTACAAGAGACCCAGTACTTC. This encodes CASARPETLQETQYF.